This section outlines one T cell receptor beta chain sequence together with its context. TCRdb reprocessed the 5' RACE reads via MiXCR and lists one record per CDR3 protein. Found here are about 890,000 distinct CDR3 sequences, about 12% of them singletons; the top ten hold roughly 1.5%. V dropped 4 bases and J dropped 7; count of bases not matched to a gene: 8. The CDR3 consists of 15 residues. In germline, CDR1 is SGHAT, CDR2 FQNNGV. The data are from a study of identical twins. The same specimen was also included in a second study, on yellow fever vaccine responses in identical twins.

The chain recombines TRBV11-2 with TRBJ2-1; TRBD1 matches at 9 bases. Sequencing was performed on PBMCs. The receptor was derived from a young woman in good health. CDR3 loop: CASSYHRGLGNEQFF. DNA for the CDR3: TGTGCCAGCAGCTATCACAGGGGGCTAGGTAATGAGCAGTTCTTC.